This T cell receptor beta chain is from a study of T cell responses to AZD1222 COVID-19 vaccine. As concerns this clone: The antigen is not known.

Findings of the study overall: Clonal diversity was possibly underestimated, and the donors were mostly white British, with more females.

CDR1 and CDR2 (germline): SNHLY, FYNNEI. The CDR3 loop spans 14 amino acids. V gave up 8 bases and J gave up 7 bases; unmatched junction bases: 14. The repertoire was sequenced with immunoSEQ multiplex PCR; TCRdb's copy has only in-frame clones and lacks some. The sample has roughly 92,000 clones, roughly 89% seen once. Second-dose intervals of approximately 4 or approximately 12 weeks were pooled. The receptor was derived from an adult who received the AZD1222 COVID-19 vaccine. J is TRBJ2-7 and V is TRBV2, with TRBD2 matching 7 bases. This specimen was peripheral blood, taken 28 days after the second AZD1222 dose. CDR3 sequence (DNA): TGTGCCAGCTCTGGGACTACCACATTGGGGGAGCAGTACTTC. Translating gives CASSGTTTLGEQYF.